Frequency places the clone carrying this T cell receptor (beta chain) as medium-sized. The data are from a study of synovial regulatory T cells in juvenile arthritis. Clones were sequenced by immunoSEQ multiplex PCR, and TCRdb holds only the in-frame ones, with some missing. The repertoire shows 850 to 1,000 clones; the top ten hold under 6.5%. Each patient with active arthritis gave synovial fluid along with matched peripheral blood. Patients were aged median roughly 10 years with disease lasting median roughly seven years. What was sequenced was Treg cells from the synovium. The origin of this receptor is a donor younger than 35 with juvenile idiopathic arthritis.

Here the CDR3 reads CAWSMGANYGYTF. The V and J genes are TRBV30 and TRBJ1-2; TCRdb's D call, TRBD1, is unchecked because there is no DNA. The CDR3 consists of 13 residues. No coding sequence is recorded. CDR1 is GTSNPN and CDR2 is SVGIG in the germline V gene (reference sequence).